This T cell receptor beta chain was retrieved from a study of cytomegalovirus exposure and HLA in healthy donors. PCR used 60 Vbeta primers and 13 Jbeta primers. Assay: immunoSEQ multiplex PCR; the TCRdb copy retains only in-frame clones and omits some. The data hold roughly 110,000 clones, with under 85% observed a single time. The V end lost 0 bases, the J end lost 6 bases, and 9 bases lay between the germline ends. The germline V gene encodes CDR1 SGHTS and CDR2 YDEGEE. This CDR3 has 14 residues. The sample was PBMCs. This chain links TRBV5-8 with TRBJ2-2; tentative D call: TRBD1 (5 bases). The sequence was collected from a male donor in good health and CMV-seronegative. The CDR3 is CASSLVQGPGELFF. The DNA for the CDR3 is TGTGCCAGCAGCTTGGTTCAGGGCCCCGGGGAGCTGTTTTTT.